This is a list of T cell receptor beta chains from one sample in a study of blood T cell repertoires in COVID-19. Profiled with immunoSEQ multiplex PCR; TCRdb holds only in-frame clones, not every one. In the table there are hundreds of thousands of clones, 88% of which are singletons. The sample consisted of peripheral blood. These receptors were obtained from a woman in her thirties with COVID-19, enrolled during active disease. The CDR3 runs from the conserved cysteine through the conserved F or W. The D gene is left open where the match is weak. A row's size may be missing; if present it is once, few, many or a size class.

>TRBV5-8|.|13|.|TRBJ1-1
CASSPPGQTEAFF
TGTGCCAGCAGCCCACCGGGACAAACAGAAGCTTTCTTT
>TRBV28|.|14|.|TRBJ2-7
CASSFGTLAYEQYF
TGTGCCAGCAGTTTCGGGACACTTGCCTACGAGCAGTACTTC
>TRBV6-5|once|14|TRBD1|TRBJ1-2
CASYETGKFYGYTF
TGTGCCAGTTACGAGACAGGGAAGTTCTATGGCTACACCTTC
>TRBV5-8|.|14|TRBD1|TRBJ1-2
CASSFRQGAGGYTF
TGTGCCAGCAGCTTTCGGCAGGGGGCAGGCGGCTACACCTTC
>TRBV28|.|17|.|TRBJ1-5
CASSLWRGGSGNQPQHF
TGTGCCAGCAGTTTATGGCGGGGGGGATCGGGCAATCAGCCCCAGCATTTT
>TRBV5-1|.|13|.|TRBJ1-3
CASSADSGNTIYF
TGCGCCAGCAGCGCAGACTCTGGAAACACCATATATTTT
>TRBV18|.|13|.|TRBJ2-5
CASSPEGQETQYF
TGTGCCAGCTCACCCGAGGGTCAAGAGACCCAGTACTTC
>TRBV5-5|.|14|.|TRBJ2-7
CASSYPTSSYEQYF
TGTGCCAGCAGCTACCCGACTAGCTCCTACGAGCAGTACTTC
>TRBV6-2/TRBV6-3|.|18|.|TRBJ2-2
CASSYSLDRDYNYGELFF
TGTGCCAGCAGTTACTCGCTGGACAGGGACTATAACTACGGGGAGCTGTTTTTT
>TRBV6-6|.|17|.|TRBJ2-4
CASSRFRDFGAKNIQYF
TGTGCCAGCAGCCGATTCCGGGACTTCGGAGCCAAAAACATTCAGTACTTC
>TRBV6-1|.|19|TRBD1|TRBJ1-1
CASSERPGTGFLGNTEAFF
TGTGCCAGCAGTGAGAGACCCGGGACAGGTTTCTTAGGAAACACTGAAGCTTTCTTT
>TRBV4-1|.|15|.|TRBJ2-7
CASSPADRVSYEQYF
TGCGCCAGCAGCCCAGCGGACAGAGTCTCCTACGAGCAGTACTTC
>TRBV7-9|few|15|.|TRBJ1-3
CASSLEGLRGNTIYF
TGTGCCAGCAGCCTAGAGGGACTACGGGGAAACACCATATATTTT
>TRBV29-1|.|14|TRBD1|TRBJ2-7
CSVVRGTGAYEQYF
TGCAGCGTCGTCCGAGGGACAGGGGCCTACGAGCAGTACTTC
>TRBV6-5|.|12|.|TRBJ2-7
CASNRQKGEQYF
TGTGCCAGCAATAGACAGAAGGGAGAGCAGTACTTC
>TRBV5-1|.|15|TRBD2|TRBJ2-5
CASSSGSGGQETQYF
TGCGCCAGCAGCTCCGGATCGGGAGGGCAGGAGACCCAGTACTTC
>TRBV20-1|.|11|.|TRBJ1-3
CSALSGNTIYF
TGCAGTGCTCTCTCTGGAAACACCATATATTTT
>TRBV14|.|15|TRBD1|TRBJ1-2
CASSQTQGSNYGYTF
TGTGCCAGCAGCCAGACACAGGGGTCCAACTATGGCTACACCTTC
>TRBV21-1|.|16|.|TRBJ2-7
CASSKDTRAGTYEQYF
TGTGCCAGCAGCAAAGATACTCGGGCCGGGACCTACGAGCAGTACTTC
>TRBV30|.|16|TRBD1|TRBJ1-2
CAWRYRGNRGSYGYTF
TGTGCCTGGAGATACCGTGGAAACAGGGGGAGTTATGGCTACACCTTC
>TRBV6-4|few|13|.|TRBJ2-1
CASSDSDNNEQFF
TGTGCCAGCAGTGACTCGGACAACAATGAGCAGTTCTTC
>TRBV5-1|once|15|TRBD1|TRBJ2-7
CASSLEGAGLSEQYF
TGCGCCAGCAGCTTGGAGGGGGCAGGGCTTAGCGAGCAGTACTTC
>TRBV5-1|.|16|TRBD1|TRBJ1-1
CASSFTPTGGNTEAFF
TGCGCCAGCAGCTTCACCCCGACAGGGGGGAACACTGAAGCTTTCTTT
>TRBV4-1|.|13|TRBD1|TRBJ2-7
CASSAQGGDEQYF
TGCGCCAGCAGCGCTCAAGGGGGCGACGAGCAGTACTTC
>TRBV24-1|.|13|.|TRBJ2-1
CATSDGSTQEQFF
TGTGCCACCAGTGACGGGAGCACGCAGGAGCAGTTCTTC
>TRBV5-1|.|17|TRBD2|TRBJ2-2
CASAGLAGGVDTGELFF
TGCGCCAGCGCGGGACTAGCGGGAGGGGTGGACACCGGGGAGCTGTTTTTT
>TRBV29-1|.|14|TRBD1|TRBJ2-7
CSAQGQGVSYEQYF
TGCAGCGCCCAAGGGCAGGGGGTCTCCTACGAGCAGTACTTC
>TRBV10-2|.|14|.|TRBJ2-1
CASGARGGTDEQFF
TGCGCCAGCGGAGCGAGGGGGGGAACGGATGAGCAGTTCTTC
>TRBV19|once|13|.|TRBJ1-6
CASSIISNSPLHF
TGTGCCAGTAGTATCATTAGCAATTCACCCCTCCACTTT
>TRBV29-1|once|12|.|TRBJ2-1
CSVRKESNEQFF
TGCAGCGTCCGAAAGGAGTCCAATGAGCAGTTCTTC
>TRBV5-1|.|14|.|TRBJ2-2
CASRPGKNTGELFF
TGCGCCAGCAGGCCAGGGAAGAACACCGGGGAGCTGTTTTTT
>TRBV6-6|once|15|.|TRBJ1-5
CASSSTDGSNQPQHF
TGTGCCAGCAGTTCCACCGACGGGAGCAATCAGCCCCAGCATTTT
>TRBV27|few|15|.|TRBJ1-1
CASSFRSLGNTEAFF
TGTGCCAGCAGTTTTAGGAGCTTGGGGAACACTGAAGCTTTCTTT
>TRBV19|.|15|.|TRBJ1-2
CASSIGAGASYGYTF
TGTGCCAGTAGTATAGGTGCAGGGGCCTCCTATGGCTACACCTTC
>TRBV5-8|.|14|TRBD1|TRBJ1-1
CASSLGTGVTEAFF
TGTGCCAGCAGCCTAGGGACAGGGGTTACTGAAGCTTTCTTT
>TRBV19|.|15|.|TRBJ1-1
CASSIEKGPRAEAFF
TGTGCCAGTAGTATAGAAAAGGGGCCCAGGGCTGAAGCTTTCTTT
>TRBV5-1|.|13|TRBD2|TRBJ2-7
CASSSEPGGEQYF
TGCGCCAGCAGCTCCGAGCCGGGAGGGGAGCAGTACTTC
>TRBV5-4|.|16|.|TRBJ2-1
CASTQGGTRAYNEQFF
TGTGCCAGCACCCAAGGCGGGACGCGGGCCTACAATGAGCAGTTCTTC
>TRBV30|.|13|TRBD1|TRBJ2-5
CAWSVQGEETQYF
TGTGCCTGGAGTGTACAGGGGGAAGAGACCCAGTACTTC
>TRBV3-1/TRBV3-2|.|13|TRBD1|TRBJ1-5
CASSRDRDQPQHF
TGTGCCAGCAGCCGAGACAGGGATCAGCCCCAGCATTTT
>TRBV4-1|.|17|.|TRBJ2-1
CASSRKSVGSSYNEQFF
TGCGCCAGCAGCCGTAAAAGCGTGGGGAGCTCCTACAATGAGCAGTTCTTC
>TRBV7-2|.|15|.|TRBJ1-6
CASSQWATGTAPLHF
TGTGCCAGCAGCCAATGGGCCACAGGGACCGCACCCCTCCACTTT
>TRBV2|.|17|TRBD2|TRBJ2-5
CASSEGLAGGVRETQYF
TGTGCCAGCAGTGAAGGGCTAGCGGGAGGGGTCCGGGAGACCCAGTACTTC
>TRBV7-2|.|14|TRBD1|TRBJ2-5
CASSLTGGQETQYF
TGTGCCAGCAGTTTAACAGGGGGGCAAGAGACCCAGTACTTC
>TRBV28|.|13|.|TRBJ1-2
CASTPAGFDGYTF
TGTGCCAGCACCCCCGCCGGGTTTGATGGCTACACCTTC
>TRBV6-5|.|14|TRBD1|TRBJ1-6
CASESGGKNSPLHF
TGTGCCAGCGAGTCAGGGGGCAAGAATTCACCCCTCCACTTT
>TRBV5-6|.|15|.|TRBJ1-2
CASSLAPGRSGGYTF
TGTGCCAGCAGCCTGGCCCCCGGCCGGTCCGGGGGCTACACCTTC
>TRBV27|.|13|.|TRBJ2-7
CASSLGTSYEQYF
TGTGCCAGCAGTTTAGGGACATCCTACGAGCAGTACTTC
>TRBV24-1|.|16|TRBD1|TRBJ1-2
CATSPGDRPSNYGYTF
TGTGCCACCAGCCCGGGGGACAGACCTTCCAACTATGGCTACACCTTC